This T cell receptor (beta chain) was obtained from a study of shared clonotypes between healthy human individuals. It was roughly 100 million PBMCs that unsorted samples used for genomic DNA. The CDR3 sequence is 16 residues long. The V gene's germline CDR1 is MGHDK and CDR2 SYGVNS. V gave up 3 bases and J gave up 2 bases, with 14 bases separating them. The authors distributed each subset's genomic DNA evenly over several immunoSEQ plates. Produced via immunoSEQ multiplex PCR; TCRdb's table is partial and in-frame only. The repertoire holds about 490,000 clones, around 79% seen once, with more than 10% in the top ten. Points from the study as a whole: Among donors, sharing of clonotypes was expected to be affected by sequencing depth.

With regard to this clone: Its specificity is unknown.

The clonotype was recovered from a middle-aged woman in good health. Some clones in this sample may be carry-over from other donors' samples. The chain uses TRBV25-1 and TRBJ1-5, with a possible D match to TRBD1 (6 bases). The source material was PBMCs. CDR3 sequence reads: CASSEAGGAGNQPQHF. The CDR3 nucleotides are TGTGCCAGCAGTGAGGCGGGGGGCGCGGGCAATCAGCCCCAGCATTTT.